A single count supports the clone carrying this T cell receptor beta chain. The CDR3 runs to 18 residues. The germline V gene has CDR1 KGHSH and CDR2 LQKENI. Trimming took 3 bases from V and 2 from J; bases not matched to a gene: 8. Clones were sequenced by immunoSEQ multiplex PCR, and TCRdb holds only the in-frame ones, with some missing. There are roughly 33,000 clones in the sample; 85% occur only once, and 13% to 15% lies in the top ten. This sample is part of a study of blood T cell repertoires in COVID-19. About the research overall: There were acute and convalescent COVID-19 samples, and they came from the United States, Italy and Spain.

This chain connects TRBV18 to TRBJ2-6, with 9 positions matching TRBD1. The clonotype comes from a human donor with acute or convalescent COVID-19. The donor label of this sample is uncertain. The sample taken for sequencing was peripheral blood. The CDR3 DNA is TGTGCCAGCTCACCTCAGGGACAGGGCTATGCTGGGGCCAACGTCCTGACTTTC. Translated: CASSPQGQGYAGANVLTF.